Presented here are 8 T cell receptor beta chains from one specimen sequenced in a study of blood T cell repertoires in COVID-19. TCRdb's copy holds only in-frame clones and misses some; the assay was immunoSEQ multiplex PCR. The sample yields more than 200,000 clones, 85% to 90% seen once. Sequenced: PBMCs or T cells enriched from blood (not recorded which). All receptors derive from a woman aged 25 to 39 with acute COVID-19.

The V and J genes are TRBV10-3 and TRBJ2-7, with no clear D. The CDR3 sequence is 14 residues long. In germline, CDR1 is ENHRY, CDR2 SYGVKD. Deletions cut 5 bases from V and 2 bases from J, with 13 bases between. CDR3 sequence reads: CAISRVTAAYEQYF. Written as DNA, the CDR3 is TGTGCCATCAGTCGTGTTACAGCAGCCTACGAGCAGTACTTC.

The chain carries TRBV18 and TRBJ1-1, with D possibly TRBD1 on 5 matching bases. CDR3 length: 14 residues. In germline, CDR1 is KGHSH, CDR2 LQKENI. The V gene lost 4 bases and the J gene lost 4 bases, with 13 bases spanning the gap. DNA for the CDR3: TGTGCCAGCTCACTGTCGCAGGGCGGCACTGAAGCTTTCTTT. Protein product: CASSLSQGGTEAFF.

The chain couples TRBV6-5 to TRBJ1-1; unclear D gene. V was clipped by 7 bases and J by 2 bases, with 11 bases between them. This CDR3 region has 13 residues. Looked up from germline, CDR1 is MNHEY and CDR2 is SVGAGI. In DNA form, the CDR3 reads TGTGCCAGCAACCCCGCAGGCAACACTGAAGCTTTCTTT. Its translation: CASNPAGNTEAFF.

This clone showed up just once. The rearrangement uses TRBV15 and TRBJ1-6; the D is unclear. CDR1 and CDR2 (germline): LNHNV, YYDKDF (reference sequence). The CDR3 extends over 15 amino acids. V was pared by 3 bases and J by 10 bases, with 16 bases between. In nucleotides, the CDR3 is TGTGCCACCAGCAGTGACCGGGGAGAAGAGTCACCCCTCCACTTT. Translating gives CATSSDRGEESPLHF.

V gene TRBV13 combines with J gene TRBJ1-3; 9 nucleotides line up with TRBD1. The V segment lost 4 bases and the J segment 3 bases; nucleotides outside the gene matches: 4. The CDR3 has 15 residues. Germline CDR1 PRHDT, CDR2 FYEKMQ (reference sequence). The CDR3: CASSWGQGGGNTIYF. The CDR3 DNA is TGTGCCAGCAGCTGGGGACAGGGCGGTGGAAACACCATATATTTT.

The chain is built from TRBV15 and TRBJ1-2; D perhaps matches TRBD1 (6 bases). Germline loops: CDR1 LNHNV, CDR2 YYDKDF (reference sequence). The CDR3 runs to 13 residues. V lost 8 bases to trimming and J lost 4 bases, with 14 bases between them. The CDR3 sequence: CATSGGAAYGYTF. CDR3 bases: TGTGCCACCTCGGGGGGCGCAGCCTATGGCTACACCTTC.

A few counts support this clone. The chain uses TRBV19 and TRBJ1-2; D ambiguous. Germline V gene lookup returns CDR1 LNHDA and CDR2 SQIVND (reference sequence). With 10 bases removed from V and 5 bases from J, the gap between germline ends came to 8 bases. The CDR3 has 10 residues. The CDR3 loop reads CAIRGYGYTF. CDR3 DNA: TGTGCCATCCGGGGTTATGGCTACACCTTC. Based on the CDR3 plus reference TRBV19 and TRBJ1-2, the full variable domain is DGGITQSPKYLFRKEGQNVTLSCEQNLNHDAMYWYRQDPGQGLRLIYYSQIVNDFQKGDIAEGYSVSREKKESFPLTVTSAQKNPTAFYLCAIRGYGYTFGSGTRLTVV.

This chain connects TRBV10-2 to TRBJ1-3; TRBD1 matches 8 bases. CDR1 and CDR2 (germline): WSHSY, SAAADI. The CDR3 is made up of 20 amino acids. Unmatched junction bases numbered 17, after V lost 4 bases and J lost 0 bases. The CDR3 nucleotides read TGCGCCAGCAGTGGGTTTGGGACAGGTGCCCCGCTGTACTCTGGAAACACCATATATTTT. The encoded protein is CASSGFGTGAPLYSGNTIYF.